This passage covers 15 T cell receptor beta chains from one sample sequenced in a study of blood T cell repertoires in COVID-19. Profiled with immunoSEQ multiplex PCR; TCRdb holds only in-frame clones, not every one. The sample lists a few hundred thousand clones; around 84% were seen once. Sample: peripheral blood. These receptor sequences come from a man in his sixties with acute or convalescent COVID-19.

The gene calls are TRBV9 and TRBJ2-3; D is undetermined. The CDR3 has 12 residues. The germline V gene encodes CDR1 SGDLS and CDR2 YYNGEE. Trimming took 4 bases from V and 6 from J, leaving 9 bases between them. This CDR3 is CASSPRLDTQYF. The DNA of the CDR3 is TGTGCCAGCAGCCCTCGACTTGATACGCAGTATTTT.

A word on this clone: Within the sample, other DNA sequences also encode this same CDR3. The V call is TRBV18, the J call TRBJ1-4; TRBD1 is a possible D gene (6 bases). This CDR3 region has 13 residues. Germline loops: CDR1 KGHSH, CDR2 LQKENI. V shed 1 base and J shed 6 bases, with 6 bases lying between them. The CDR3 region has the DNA TGTGCCAGCTCACCACAGGGGGATGAAAAACTGTTTTTT. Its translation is CASSPQGDEKLFF.

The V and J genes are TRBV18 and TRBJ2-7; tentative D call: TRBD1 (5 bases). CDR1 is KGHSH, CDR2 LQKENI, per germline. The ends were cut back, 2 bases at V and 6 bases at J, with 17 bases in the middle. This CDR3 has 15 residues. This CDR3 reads CASSPGVREGREQYF. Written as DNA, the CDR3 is TGTGCCAGCTCACCAGGCGTCAGGGAAGGTCGCGAGCAGTACTTC. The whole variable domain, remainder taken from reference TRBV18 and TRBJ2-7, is NAGVMQNPRHLVRRRGQEARLRCSPMKGHSHVYWYRQLPEEGLKFMVYLQKENIIDESGMPKERFSAEFPKEGPSILRIQQVVRGDSAAYFCASSPGVREGREQYFGPGTRLTVT.

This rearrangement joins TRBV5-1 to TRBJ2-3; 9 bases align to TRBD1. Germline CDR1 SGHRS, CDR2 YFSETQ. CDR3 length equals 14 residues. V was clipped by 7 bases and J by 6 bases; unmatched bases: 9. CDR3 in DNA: TGCGCCAGCGGCACAGGGGGCGCAGCGGATACGCAGTATTTT. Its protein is CASGTGGAADTQYF.

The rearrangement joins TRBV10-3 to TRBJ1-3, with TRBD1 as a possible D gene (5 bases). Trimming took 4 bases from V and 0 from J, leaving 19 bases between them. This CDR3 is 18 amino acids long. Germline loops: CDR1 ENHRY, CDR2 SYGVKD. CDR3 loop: CAISGPQGLSGSGNTIYF. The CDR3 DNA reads TGTGCCATCAGTGGGCCCCAGGGACTTTCCGGCTCTGGAAACACCATATATTTT.

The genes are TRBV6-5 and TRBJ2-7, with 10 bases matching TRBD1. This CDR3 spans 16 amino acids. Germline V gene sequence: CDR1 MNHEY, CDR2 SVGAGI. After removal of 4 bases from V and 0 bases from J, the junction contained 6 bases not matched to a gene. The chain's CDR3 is CASSLDRGPSSYEQYF. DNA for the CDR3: TGTGCCAGCAGTTTAGACAGGGGGCCCTCCTCCTACGAGCAGTACTTC.

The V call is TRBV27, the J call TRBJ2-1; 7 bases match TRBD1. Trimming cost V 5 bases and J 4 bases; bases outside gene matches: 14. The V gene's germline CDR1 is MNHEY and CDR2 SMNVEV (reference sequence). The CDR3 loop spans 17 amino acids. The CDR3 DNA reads TGTGCCAGCAGTCCCGTACTCCGGACAGGAACTTACAATGAGCAGTTCTTC. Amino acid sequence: CASSPVLRTGTYNEQFF.

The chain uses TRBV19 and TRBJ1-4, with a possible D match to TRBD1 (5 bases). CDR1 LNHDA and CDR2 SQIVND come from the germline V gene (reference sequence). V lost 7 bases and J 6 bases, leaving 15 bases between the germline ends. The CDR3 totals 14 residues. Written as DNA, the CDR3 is TGTGCCAGTAATCTCGCAGGGTCGGATGAAAAACTGTTTTTT. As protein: CASNLAGSDEKLFF.

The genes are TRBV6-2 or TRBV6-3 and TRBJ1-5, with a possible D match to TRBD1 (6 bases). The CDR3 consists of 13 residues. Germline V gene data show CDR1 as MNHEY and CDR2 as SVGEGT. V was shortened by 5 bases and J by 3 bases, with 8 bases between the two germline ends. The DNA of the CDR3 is TGTGCCAGCAGTACAGGGTTCAATCAGCCCCAGCATTTT. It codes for CASSTGFNQPQHF.

CDR3 sequence (DNA): TGTGCCTGGAGTAGGGGGGGTTCTTATAGCAATCAGCCCCAGCATTTT. This codes for CAWSRGGSYSNQPQHF. The chain employs TRBV30 and TRBJ1-5; D perhaps matches TRBD1 (6 bases). Per the germline V gene, CDR1 is GTSNPN and CDR2 is SVGIG (reference sequence). The CDR3 runs to 16 residues. The ends were cut back, 2 bases at V and 0 bases at J, with 14 bases in the middle.

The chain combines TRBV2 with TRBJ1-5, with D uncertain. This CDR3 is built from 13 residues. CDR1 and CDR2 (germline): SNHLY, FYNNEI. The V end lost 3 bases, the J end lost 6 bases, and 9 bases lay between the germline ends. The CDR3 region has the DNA TGTGCCAGCAGTGATTCAGTATTTCAGCCCCAGCATTTT. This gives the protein CASSDSVFQPQHF.

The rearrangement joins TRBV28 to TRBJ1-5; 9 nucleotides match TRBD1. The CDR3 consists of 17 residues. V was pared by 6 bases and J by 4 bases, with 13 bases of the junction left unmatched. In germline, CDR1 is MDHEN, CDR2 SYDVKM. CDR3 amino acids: CASRPITQDRGNQPQHF. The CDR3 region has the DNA TGTGCCAGCAGACCCATCACCCAAGACAGGGGGAATCAGCCCCAGCATTTT.

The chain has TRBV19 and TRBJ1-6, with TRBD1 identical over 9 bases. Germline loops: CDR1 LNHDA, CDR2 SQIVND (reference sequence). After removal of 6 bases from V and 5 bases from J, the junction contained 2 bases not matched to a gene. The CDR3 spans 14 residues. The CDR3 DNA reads TGTGCCAGTAGAGGACAGGGGAATAATTCACCCCTCCACTTT. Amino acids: CASRGQGNNSPLHF.

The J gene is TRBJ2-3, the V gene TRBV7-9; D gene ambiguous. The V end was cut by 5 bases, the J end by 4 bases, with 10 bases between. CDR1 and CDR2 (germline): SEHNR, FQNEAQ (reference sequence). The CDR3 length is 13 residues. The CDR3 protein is CASSGGSADTQYF. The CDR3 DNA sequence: TGTGCCAGCAGCGGCGGATCGGCAGATACGCAGTATTTT.

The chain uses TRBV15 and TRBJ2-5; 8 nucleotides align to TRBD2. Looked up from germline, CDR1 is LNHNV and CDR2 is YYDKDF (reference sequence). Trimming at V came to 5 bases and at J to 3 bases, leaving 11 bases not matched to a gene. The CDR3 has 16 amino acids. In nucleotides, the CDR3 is TGTGCCACCAGCCTAAAGAGTGGGACTAGGAAAGAGACCCAGTACTTC. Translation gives CATSLKSGTRKETQYF.